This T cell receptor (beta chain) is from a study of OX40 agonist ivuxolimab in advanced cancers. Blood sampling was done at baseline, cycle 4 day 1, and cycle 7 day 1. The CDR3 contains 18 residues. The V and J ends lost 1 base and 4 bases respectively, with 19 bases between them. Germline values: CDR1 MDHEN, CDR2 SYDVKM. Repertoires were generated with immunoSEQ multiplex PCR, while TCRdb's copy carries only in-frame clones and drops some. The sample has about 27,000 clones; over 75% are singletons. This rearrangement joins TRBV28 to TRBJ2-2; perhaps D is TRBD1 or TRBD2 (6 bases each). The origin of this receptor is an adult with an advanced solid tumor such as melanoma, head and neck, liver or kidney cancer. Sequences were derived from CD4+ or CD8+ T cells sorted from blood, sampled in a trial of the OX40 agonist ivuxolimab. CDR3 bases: TGTGCCAGCAGTTTATACGGGGGACAACCCCTCCCCACCGGGGAGCTGTTTTTT. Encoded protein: CASSLYGGQPLPTGELFF.